These 2 T cell receptor beta chains came from one sample sequenced in a study of T cells in Graves' hyperthyroidism and ophthalmopathy. Amplification of TCR beta CDR3 regions was performed using RNA transcripts as template. Initially, a first-round RT-PCR of the TCR CDR3 employed the HTBI primer set. One entry per CDR3 protein, called by TCRdb with MiXCR from the multiplex PCR reads. The sample holds approximately 370,000 distinct CDR3 sequences, 15% to 20% seen once. The sequencing input was blood. These receptors originate from a woman between 25 and 40 years old with Graves' hyperthyroidism that later progressed to Graves' ophthalmopathy.

This clonotype was seen many times. V and J are TRBV20-1 and TRBJ2-7; D is possibly TRBD1 or TRBD2 (6 bases each). The CDR3 consists of 15 residues. Germline CDR1 is DFQATT and CDR2 is SNEGSKA (reference sequence). V lost 5 bases and J 3 bases, leaving 20 bases between the germline ends. The CDR3 region is CSARGGITAIYEQYF. DNA for the CDR3: TGCAGTGCTCGAGGGGGGATTACCGCCATCTACGAGCAGTACTTC.

This clonotype was counted at least ten times. The chain is built from TRBV2 and TRBJ2-3, with unresolved D. The CDR3 runs 11 residues. Germline V gene sequence: CDR1 SNHLY, CDR2 FYNNEI. Trimming removed 10 bases from V and 3 bases from J, with 8 bases in between. The CDR3 protein is CATLGTDTQYF. The DNA of the CDR3 is TGTGCCACCCTAGGAACAGATACGCAGTATTTT.